The subject of this entry is one T cell receptor (beta chain). Per germline, CDR1 ENHRY and CDR2 SYGVKD. This CDR3 region has 18 residues. The V and J ends lost 3 bases and 1 base, in that order; junction bases with no gene match: 8. This sample is part of a study of blood T cell repertoires in COVID-19. Study overall: The study drew acute and convalescent COVID-19 samples from the United States, Italy and Spain.

Profiled with immunoSEQ multiplex PCR; TCRdb holds only in-frame clones, not every one. The sample gives around 49,000 clones, about 89% of which show up once; roughly 2.2% is in the top ten. The material sequenced was peripheral blood. The TCR originated in a human donor in a cohort sampled during active COVID-19. The V call is TRBV10-3, the J call TRBJ2-5; 13 bases agree with TRBD2. The CDR3 spells CAISDPTSGGARQETQYF. The CDR3 DNA sequence: TGTGCCATCAGTGACCCTACTAGCGGGGGGGCCCGCCAAGAGACCCAGTACTTC.